This TCR beta chain comes out of a study of cytomegalovirus exposure and HLA in healthy donors (dated by TCRdb to the late 2010s). Looking at the study overall: An earlier analysis of roughly 610 of the donors reported 276 Gb of sequence data and 100 million to 120 million unique TCR beta sequences obtained from about 179 million T cells. An early release that covered approximately 600 HLA-typed donors contained about 300 gigabases of sequencing data and 70 million to 100 million unique TCR sequences. The genetic ancestry cluster associated with self-reported Caucasian donors included roughly 84% of the 300 to 400 genotyped donors. The aim of the study was to test whether cataloging public T cell receptors could identify signatures of past pathogen exposure. Using immunosequencing, the study profiled T cell repertoires from 500 to 800 subjects and related those repertoires to cytomegalovirus serostatus. Along with the roughly 670-subject first cohort, a separate validation cohort of approximately 110 different subjects was used. The study combined high-throughput TCR immunosequencing, statistical association of individual TCRs with disease status, and machine learning to predict cytomegalovirus infection status. A later analysis re-analyzed previously published TCR beta repertoires from 666 donors and added high-resolution HLA genotyping to study TCR occurrence patterns. Rather than using new phenotypic data, the later analysis identified candidate immune exposures from TCR beta sequences and from how often those sequences occurred across donors. An earlier analysis of fewer than 750 of the donors used high-throughput TCR beta sequencing to judge whether each TCR beta V gene segment behaved as functional or pseudogenic. Alongside the repertoire data, information on donor age, sex, ethnicity and CMV serostatus was compiled. In a later genetic analysis, genome-wide SNP genotypes for 398 of the 666 donors were used, and that subset was treated as a discovery cohort. All discovery cohort repertoires had been generated on a single sequencing platform. HLA typing covered class I and class II loci at four-digit resolution. Typing coverage differed by locus: A, B, C, DRB1 and DQB1 were typed in about 620-640 donors, DQA1 in 500 to 550, DPA1 in around 610, and DPB1 in just under 490. Several DR-DQ haplotypes were handled as single units for association and clustering because linkage in the cohort was strong. Among approximately 370 genotyped donors of the cohort, an average of approximately 220,000 unique TCR beta nucleotide sequences was sequenced per donor, of which 15% to 20% were non-productive.

The cohort consisted of approximately 690 healthy bone marrow donors. Cohort members were all nominally healthy when sampled, although unrecorded immune exposures were likely present. The donor was CMV seronegative and was included in the group of 352 seronegative cohort members. Every donor gave a peripheral blood sample, and the peripheral blood mononuclear cells from that sample were used for TCR beta sequencing. Genomic DNA extraction from the blood cell samples was performed with the Qiagen DNeasy Blood Extraction Kit. As for this clone: It lacks a known antigen. Base qualities are not recorded, but no much larger clone differs from it by a single base.

Libraries were made using the immunoSEQ multiplex PCR assay. For the multiplex PCR, a mixture combining 60 forward primers for TCR Vbeta segments and 13 reverse primers for TCR Jbeta segments was used. A multiplex PCR assay on genomic DNA amplified the CDR3 region of rearranged TCR beta genes. On the Illumina HiSeq System, the amplified TCR beta libraries were sequenced as 87-base-pair reads. The authors' analysis ran thus. A later analysis tallied roughly 78 million unique TCR beta chains across the 666 repertoires, and around 10 million of those chains were shared by two or more donors. To remove PCR and sequencing errors, raw reads were error-corrected and collapsed into unique sequences using a nearest-neighbor algorithm that merged closely related sequences. CDR3 sequences were aligned to IMGT reference sequences to assign V, D and J gene segments. For a sequence to be retained, at least a six-nucleotide match to both a V gene segment and a J gene segment was required. Rearrangements were classified as productive when the CDR3 lacked stop codons and remained in frame with V and J, and all other rearrangements were classified as non-productive. CDR3 was defined according to IMGT convention as the region running from the second conserved V-encoded cysteine to the conserved J-encoded phenylalanine. The earlier analysis of 450 to 750 of the donors excluded any sequence lacking an unambiguous match to a single V gene segment. An earlier analysis of roughly 590 of the donors called V segments functional above 56.7% productive rearrangements and segregating when the between-donor standard deviation exceeded 5%. A statistical classification framework was built to diagnose cytomegalovirus status from the catalog of TCR beta chain sequences. A later analysis assigned V and J genes by comparing TCR nucleotide sequences with IMGT/GENE-DB human TR gene sequences. In a later analysis, CDR3 sequences and most-parsimonious VDJ recombination scenarios were assigned using the TCRdist pipeline. In a later analysis, each TCR beta chain was defined by its CDR3 amino acid sequence together with its V-gene family, and reads without a unique V-gene family were excluded. A later analysis removed over 500 highly shared, low-generation-probability nucleotide sequences to deal with suspected cross-contamination and a sequencing artifact. For each public chain, a later analysis derived a clonal expansion index from normalized ranks of inferred template counts within each repertoire. In a later analysis, generation probabilities were computed with a VDJ recombination model fitted to out-of-frame rearrangements, and the resulting probabilities were checked against IGoR. In a later analysis, TCR-TCR, TCR-HLA and TCR-CMV co-occurrence was scored with hypergeometric tests, and a repertoire-size bias correction was applied to TCR pairs. False discovery rates were estimated in a later analysis by permuting HLA or CMV assignments 20 times. In a later analysis, co-occurring TCRs were grouped with DBSCAN, and TCRdist sequence similarity was added when clustering was performed within HLA-allele-positive subsets. For co-occurrence clustering, repertoires with fewer than 30,000 or more than 120,000 public chains were excluded, along with five repertoires with anomalous nucleotide sharing. Entries here come from immuneACCESS through TCRdb and include only in-frame sequences with V and J called. Some clones fail to appear in such tables; in the studies checked, an unresolved V gene covers under half of the shortfall, and the cause of the remainder is unknown. V and J calls and clone size are as listed in that table; D and trimming were resolved from the DNA. The sample table shows around 150,000 clones, and over 80% are seen once. The top ten hold 1.5% to 1.7% of the sample.

The research as a whole found: In a later analysis, HLA-associated TCR beta chains showed more clonal expansion and lower generation probabilities than non-associated chains that were equally common. Most TCR sequences were observed very rarely across donors, whereas some public TCRs were present in many individuals. A later analysis found that TCR association rates varied across HLA loci, with DRB1 alleles showing the most associated TCRs and HLA-C alleles the fewest. A further reported finding was that TCR beta sequences accurately predicted the HLA-A and HLA-B alleles for most subjects in the first cohort. The authors suggested that the approach could potentially be extended to other disease states and immunological phenotypes. Three of the identified cytomegalovirus-associated TCR beta chains were confirmed in vitro to be specific for cytomegalovirus antigens. Linkage disequilibrium might explain the correlated functional status among segregating V segments, but an unknown experimental factor could not be ruled out. A later genetic analysis reported fewer N-insertions in productive TCRs among donors in an Asian-associated ancestry cluster than the roughly 640-donor mean. Some IMGT-functional V segments, including TRBV6-2 and TRBV6-3, could not be distinguished by the 87-base-pair reads and were therefore excluded. Sequencing depth was assumed to be roughly uniform across donors in the presence/absence analyses, though that assumption may not hold. The earlier analysis of about 600 of the donors excluded roughly 16 rarely observed V segments, including chromosome 9 orphons, because counts were too low. Only TCR beta chains were sequenced in this cohort, and the absence of alpha or paired-chain data limited detectable features. The classifier was reported to diagnose cytomegalovirus status with high specificity and sensitivity in both the original and validation cohorts. CMV serostatus was the only immune exposure information available for the cohort. When HLA alleles, especially DR and DQ, strongly co-occurred, attributing TCR associations to individual alleles was difficult. A later analysis found that most CMV-associated TCR beta chains appeared HLA-restricted, with HLA associations seemingly driven largely by CMV exposure. HLA typing was unavailable for some donors at each locus, so association tests used only the typed subset. The study gave a list of around 170 TCR beta chains associated with cytomegalovirus. Specific HLA alleles were associated with 16,951 TCR beta sequences at a false discovery rate of 0.05 in a later analysis. The sequencing pipeline was judged likely to have produced a cluster of highly shared sequence variants as a technical artifact. In an earlier analysis of over 550 of the donors, most TCR beta V segments were observed in productive rearrangements about 87% or about 30% of the time, broadly matching IMGT annotations. In a later analysis, several top co-occurrence clusters were reported to appear linked to parvovirus B19, influenza, CMV and Epstein-Barr virus. V-gene and J-gene trimming of TCR beta chains was associated with a missense DCLRE1C variant in a later genetic analysis, and the association was replicated in an independent cohort.

Reading from cysteine to phenylalanine, the CDR3 counts 14 amino acids. CDR3 DNA is the only sequence kept; it has 42 bases, read in frame from the first base. After removal of 2 bases from V and 7 bases from J, the junction retains 4 bases not matched to a gene. The germline V gene (reference sequence) sets CDR1 to LNHDA and CDR2 to SQIVND. The V and J segments used are TRBV19 and TRBJ2-4, with TRBD1 identical over 8 junction bases. This receptor was identified in a woman between 18 and 30 years old in good health and CMV-seronegative. Sequenced: PBMCs. The CDR3 corresponds to CASSIRDRTNIQYF. The bases are TGTGCCAGTAGTATAAGGGACAGGACCAACATTCAGTACTTC.